This TCR beta chain was sequenced during a study of T cells in Graves' hyperthyroidism and ophthalmopathy. The study, taken as a whole, reports: Most thyroid clonotypes expanded above 0.001 were also detected in blood.

The CDR3 totals 14 residues. Per germline, CDR1 DFQATT and CDR2 SNEGSKA (reference sequence). V gave up 1 base and J gave up 4 bases, with 13 bases separating them. Stable Graves' hyperthyroidism meant no ophthalmopathy progression within 18 months. The authors obtained PBMCs from 9 to 10 ml of fresh peripheral blood. This clonotype was observed at least ten times. The target antigen is unknown. Amplification of TCR beta CDR3 regions used RNA as the template. HTBI primers drove first-round RT-PCR of the TCR CDR3. A single record per CDR3 protein comes from TCRdb applying MiXCR to the multiplex PCR reads. This table holds about 400,000 distinct CDR3 sequences, more than 15% found once.

The genes are TRBV20-1 and TRBJ1-2; no clear D. Sequencing was done on a sample of blood. The receptor was isolated from a woman aged 18-35 years with Graves' hyperthyroidism. Here the CDR3 DNA reads TGCAGTGCTAGAGGGACCGACCTCCTCTATGGCTACACCTTC. This sequence encodes CSARGTDLLYGYTF.